One and the same sample provided the 28 T cell receptor beta chains below, sequenced in a study of blood T cell repertoires in COVID-19. Profiled with immunoSEQ multiplex PCR; TCRdb holds only in-frame clones, not every one. The table includes approximately 250,000 clones, approximately 89% detected once. The sample was PBMCs or T cells enriched from blood (not recorded which). These receptors were obtained from a woman in her forties with acute COVID-19.

This rearrangement joins TRBV12-2 to TRBJ2-7; no DNA check was done on the table's D call, TRBD2. TRBV12-2 is described as a pseudogene. This CDR3 is built from 14 residues. CDR3 sequence: CASRRTSGFYEQYV. The CDR3 DNA follows: TGTGCAAGTCGCCGGACTAGCGGCTTCTACGAGCAGTACGTC.

The rearrangement links TRBV5-1 to TRBJ1-1; no reliable D call. Per the germline V gene, CDR1 is SGHRS and CDR2 is YFSETQ. The CDR3 has 13 amino acids. The V end lost 4 bases, the J end lost 2 bases, and 9 bases lay between the germline ends. Here the CDR3 DNA reads TGCGCCAGCAGCACTGACATAAACACTGAAGCTTTCTTT. Translation gives CASSTDINTEAFF.

As DNA, the CDR3 is TGTGCCTGGAGTGATACACGTAACACTGAAGCTTTCTTT. Amino acids: CAWSDTRNTEAFF. V gene TRBV30 combines with J gene TRBJ1-1; D not resolved. The CDR3 length is 13 residues. V was shortened by 1 base and J by 2 bases, with 8 bases between the two germline ends. Per germline, CDR1 GTSNPN and CDR2 SVGIG (reference sequence). Full variable domain (rest looked up from reference TRBV30 and TRBJ1-1): SQTIHQWPATLVQPVGSPLSLECTVEGTSNPNLYWYRQAAGRGLQLLFYSVGIGQISSEVPQNLSASRPQDRQFILSSKKLLLSDSGFYLCAWSDTRNTEAFFGQGTRLTVV.

This sequence joins TRBV11-2 and TRBJ2-1, with 11 bases identical to TRBD2. Trimming at V came to 5 bases and at J to 0 bases, leaving 6 bases not matched to a gene. The CDR3 runs to 17 residues. Per germline, CDR1 SGHAT and CDR2 FQNNGV. The CDR3 loop reads CASSRYGLAGSYNEQFF. The CDR3 DNA sequence: TGTGCCAGCAGCCGTTACGGACTAGCGGGCTCCTACAATGAGCAGTTCTTC. Using reference TRBV11-2 and TRBJ2-1 for the parts outside the CDR3, the full variable domain is EAGVAQSPRYKIIEKRQSVAFWCNPISGHATLYWYQQILGQGPKLLIQFQNNGVVDDSQLPKDRFSAERLKGVDSTLKIQPAKLEDSAVYLCASSRYGLAGSYNEQFFGPGTRLTVL.

This clone was seen only once. The rearrangement joins TRBV28 to TRBJ1-5; D is perhaps TRBD1 (6 bases). Germline assignment: CDR1 MDHEN and CDR2 SYDVKM. The V gene lost 7 bases and the J gene lost 4 bases, with 17 bases spanning the gap. The CDR3 covers 15 residues. The CDR3 region has the DNA TGTGCCAGCAACCAACAGGGAGCCCTTAATCAGCCCCAGCATTTT. This gives the protein CASNQQGALNQPQHF.

The chain employs TRBV7-2 and TRBJ1-4, with 8 bases identical to TRBD1. Germline CDR1 and CDR2: SGHTA and FQGNSA. The ends lost 4 bases at V and 10 bases at J; junction bases unmatched: 14. The CDR3 runs 16 residues. CDR3 residues: CASSSTLGTGGGKLFF. Here the CDR3 DNA reads TGTGCCAGCAGCTCCACCCTTGGGACAGGTGGGGGAAAACTGTTTTTT.

The chain joins TRBV20-1 to TRBJ1-1; possible D gene TRBD1, 5 bases. This CDR3 has 11 residues. Germline assignment: CDR1 DFQATT and CDR2 SNEGSKA (reference sequence). Deletions cut 6 bases from V and 6 bases from J, with 11 bases between. The DNA for the CDR3 is TGCAGTGCCACCACAGGAGCTGAAGCTTTCTTT. Amino acids: CSATTGAEAFF.

The rearrangement links TRBV19 to TRBJ1-1, with TRBD1 matching over 7 bases. The V gene's germline CDR1 is LNHDA and CDR2 SQIVND (reference sequence). The CDR3 spans 15 residues. J lost 3 bases, V lost 7 bases, and 11 bases had no gene match. The CDR3 loop is CASIQSPQGYTEAFF. The DNA of the CDR3 is TGTGCCAGTATCCAGTCCCCACAGGGGTACACTGAAGCTTTCTTT. Full variable domain (missing parts from reference TRBV19 and TRBJ1-1): DGGITQSPKYLFRKEGQNVTLSCEQNLNHDAMYWYRQDPGQGLRLIYYSQIVNDFQKGDIAEGYSVSREKKESFPLTVTSAQKNPTAFYLCASIQSPQGYTEAFFGQGTRLTVV.

The chain couples TRBV7-9 to TRBJ1-5; no clear D gene. Looked up from germline, CDR1 is SEHNR and CDR2 is FQNEAQ (reference sequence). There are 16 residues in the CDR3. V was shortened by 1 base and J by 0 bases, with 10 bases between the two germline ends. CDR3 DNA sequence: TGTGCCAGCAGCTTAGTCACACCTTTTAGCAATCAGCCCCAGCATTTT. It specifies CASSLVTPFSNQPQHF.

This chain uses TRBV7-9 with TRBJ1-5; tentative D call: TRBD1 (6 bases). The germline CDR1 and CDR2 sequences are SEHNR and FQNEAQ (reference sequence). V lost 4 bases, J lost 2 bases, and 12 bases lay in between. The CDR3 length is 15 residues. The CDR3 sequence: CASSSIRGGNQPQHF. The CDR3 DNA reads TGTGCCAGCAGCTCGATCAGGGGTGGCAATCAGCCCCAGCATTTT.

The chain recombines TRBV5-1 with TRBJ2-7, with a tentative D call TRBD1 (6 bases). The V end lost 0 bases, the J end lost 2 bases, and 9 bases lay between the germline ends. The germline V gene encodes CDR1 SGHRS and CDR2 YFSETQ. The CDR3 loop spans 14 amino acids. DNA of the CDR3: TGCGCCAGCAGCTTGGTTGGACAGACCTACGAGCAGTACTTC. As protein: CASSLVGQTYEQYF.

The chain uses TRBV5-1 and TRBJ1-5, with 8 bases fitting TRBD1. The J segment lost 4 bases and the V segment lost 4 bases, leaving 7 bases of the junction unmatched. Germline V CDR1 and CDR2: SGHRS, YFSETQ. CDR3 size: 15 residues. In nucleotides, the CDR3 is TGCGCCAGCAGCCTGGCTACAGGGGGGAATCAGCCCCAGCATTTT. Translated, it gives CASSLATGGNQPQHF.

The gene calls are TRBV18 and TRBJ2-3, with D possibly matching TRBD1 (7 bases). The germline V and J ends were trimmed by 3 bases and 4 bases, with 14 bases remaining between them. This CDR3 is built from 15 residues. Per the germline V gene, CDR1 is KGHSH and CDR2 is LQKENI. The CDR3 here is CASSPPGQRADTQYF. CDR3 coding DNA: TGTGCCAGCTCACCGCCGGGACAGCGGGCAGATACGCAGTATTTT.

The CDR3 bases are TGTGCCAGCAGCAAAACGCCCCTAAGCGATAGCTCCTACGAGCAGTACTTC. As protein: CASSKTPLSDSSYEQYF. The chain joins TRBV7-8 to TRBJ2-7; no definite D call. CDR1 is SGHVS, CDR2 FQNEAQ, per germline. The CDR3 runs 17 residues. With 5 bases removed from V and 0 bases from J, the gap between germline ends came to 20 bases.

The rearrangement links TRBV18 to TRBJ2-3; D might be TRBD2 (7 bases). Germline CDR1 KGHSH, CDR2 LQKENI. V lost 0 bases to trimming and J lost 4 bases, with 14 bases between them. The CDR3 covers 16 residues. The CDR3 sequence is CASSPPIRGGADTQYF. In DNA, the CDR3 is TGTGCCAGCTCACCACCGATTCGAGGGGGGGCAGATACGCAGTATTTT. The variable domain in full, completed from reference TRBV18 and TRBJ2-3, reads NAGVMQNPRHLVRRRGQEARLRCSPMKGHSHVYWYRQLPEEGLKFMVYLQKENIIDESGMPKERFSAEFPKEGPSILRIQQVVRGDSAAYFCASSPPIRGGADTQYFGPGTRLTVL.

The chain recombines TRBV2 with TRBJ1-3; D unresolved. Germline lookup yields CDR1 SNHLY and CDR2 FYNNEI. This CDR3 contains 12 residues. The V gene lost 5 bases and the J gene lost 2 bases, with 4 bases spanning the gap. CDR3 region: CASSSTGNTIYF. The CDR3 DNA reads as TGTGCCAGCAGTTCTACTGGAAACACCATATATTTT.

The chain is built from TRBV7-6 and TRBJ1-4; D unclear. Germline CDR1 and CDR2: SGHVS and FNYEAQ. V was shortened by 5 bases and J by 5 bases, with 21 bases between the two germline ends. The CDR3 covers 17 residues. CDR3 DNA sequence: TGTGCCAGCAGCGTCTGGGTGGAAAGCGAATCGAATGAAAAACTGTTTTTT. Its protein product is CASSVWVESESNEKLFF.

The chain links TRBV3-1 (or the pseudogene TRBV3-2) to TRBJ2-3, with 11 bases aligning to TRBD2. The junction had 3 bases not matched to a gene; V was cut back by 2 bases and J by 2 bases. This CDR3 has 16 residues. From germline, CDR1 is LGHDT and CDR2 YNNKEL (reference sequence). The CDR3 here is CASSQMTSGNTDTQYF. The CDR3 DNA reads as TGTGCCAGCAGCCAAATGACTAGCGGGAACACAGATACGCAGTATTTT.

V is TRBV11-3 and J is TRBJ2-5, with 7 bases that match TRBD2. V was clipped by 4 bases and J by 4 bases; unmatched bases: 9. CDR3 size: 15 residues. Germline V gives CDR1 SGHNT, CDR2 YENEEA. CDR3 sequence reads: CASSWWAGEGETQYF. The CDR3 DNA reads TGTGCCAGCAGCTGGTGGGCGGGAGAAGGAGAGACCCAGTACTTC.

V and J are TRBV19 and TRBJ1-2; no clear D gene. Trimming stripped 4 bases from V and 4 bases from J, with 13 bases between. The CDR3 runs 14 residues. CDR1 is LNHDA, CDR2 SQIVND, per germline (reference sequence). The CDR3: CASSTPGVAYGYTF. CDR3 bases: TGTGCCAGTAGTACGCCCGGGGTCGCCTATGGCTACACCTTC.

This clone was picked up one time. The chain employs TRBV9 and TRBJ1-6; 7 bases map to TRBD1. Germline CDR1 SGDLS, CDR2 YYNGEE. The CDR3 has 15 residues. V lost 4 bases, J lost 8 bases, and 9 bases stayed unmatched. The chain's CDR3 is CASSNRQGRHSPLHF. Written as DNA, the CDR3 is TGTGCCAGCAGCAATCGACAGGGTAGGCATTCACCCCTCCACTTT. The whole variable domain, remainder taken from reference TRBV9 and TRBJ1-6, is DSGVTQTPKHLITATGQRVTLRCSPRSGDLSVYWYQQSLDQGLQFLIQYYNGEERAKGNILERFSAQQFPDLHSELNLSSLELGDSALYFCASSNRQGRHSPLHFGNGTRLTVT.

The gene calls are TRBV19 and TRBJ2-3; D ambiguous. Germline V gene lookup returns CDR1 LNHDA and CDR2 SQIVND (reference sequence). The CDR3 sequence is 15 residues long. V was shortened by 2 bases and J by 2 bases, with 11 bases between the two germline ends. This CDR3 is CASSIPYHSTDTQYF. The CDR3 region has the DNA TGTGCCAGTAGTATACCTTATCACTCCACAGATACGCAGTATTTT.

The V call is TRBV7-9, the J call TRBJ1-2; TRBD1 matches 8 bases. Germline values: CDR1 SEHNR, CDR2 FQNEAQ (reference sequence). Trimming at V came to 1 base and at J to 13 bases, leaving 14 bases not matched to a gene. The CDR3 loop spans 15 amino acids. The CDR3 protein is CASSLEAGGASVCTF. CDR3 DNA sequence: TGTGCCAGCAGCTTAGAGGCAGGGGGCGCTTCAGTATGCACCTTC.

This rearrangement joins TRBV7-2 to TRBJ1-3; tentatively, D is TRBD1 (5 bases). Germline values: CDR1 SGHTA, CDR2 FQGNSA. The CDR3 consists of 15 residues. The V end lost 1 base, the J end lost 4 bases, and 11 bases lay between the germline ends. The CDR3 bases are TGTGCCAGCAGCTTAGAGGGCCGGGGGGGAAACACCATATATTTT. This codes for CASSLEGRGGNTIYF.

The V and J genes are TRBV4-1 and TRBJ2-6; 8 bases align to TRBD1. The CDR3 has 19 amino acids. CDR1 is MGHRA and CDR2 is YSYEKL in the germline V gene. Unmatched junction bases numbered 12, after V lost 4 bases and J lost 1 base. The CDR3 here is CASSLREQGEFSGANVLTF. As DNA, the CDR3 is TGCGCCAGCAGCCTTAGAGAACAGGGGGAGTTTTCTGGGGCCAACGTCCTGACTTTC.

The chain joins TRBV27 to TRBJ1-2; 8 bases line up with TRBD1. Germline assignment: CDR1 MNHEY and CDR2 SMNVEV (reference sequence). This CDR3 contains 17 residues. Trimming at V came to 4 bases and at J to 1 base, leaving 11 bases not matched to a gene. DNA of the CDR3: TGTGCCAGCAGTTCGAACAGGGGGTTCGGCGATAACTATGGCTACACCTTC. Translation gives CASSSNRGFGDNYGYTF.

This chain connects TRBV9 to TRBJ1-3; D remains unclear. V lost 0 bases and J 0 bases, leaving 7 bases between the germline ends. This CDR3 region has 15 residues. Germline V gene data show CDR1 as SGDLS and CDR2 as YYNGEE. CDR3 residues: CASSVDPSSGNTIYF. The CDR3, as DNA: TGTGCCAGCAGCGTAGACCCGAGCTCTGGAAACACCATATATTTT.

The rearrangement uses TRBV7-2 and TRBJ2-1, with 7 nucleotides matching TRBD2. V lost 3 bases and J lost 7; bases outside the gene matches: 18. The CDR3 has 18 residues. Germline V lookup: CDR1 SGHTA, CDR2 FQGNSA. The CDR3 DNA is TGTGCCAGCAGCTTGATCCCTTTCTTGACCCGGGGGGAGAATGAGCAGTTCTTC. As protein: CASSLIPFLTRGENEQFF.